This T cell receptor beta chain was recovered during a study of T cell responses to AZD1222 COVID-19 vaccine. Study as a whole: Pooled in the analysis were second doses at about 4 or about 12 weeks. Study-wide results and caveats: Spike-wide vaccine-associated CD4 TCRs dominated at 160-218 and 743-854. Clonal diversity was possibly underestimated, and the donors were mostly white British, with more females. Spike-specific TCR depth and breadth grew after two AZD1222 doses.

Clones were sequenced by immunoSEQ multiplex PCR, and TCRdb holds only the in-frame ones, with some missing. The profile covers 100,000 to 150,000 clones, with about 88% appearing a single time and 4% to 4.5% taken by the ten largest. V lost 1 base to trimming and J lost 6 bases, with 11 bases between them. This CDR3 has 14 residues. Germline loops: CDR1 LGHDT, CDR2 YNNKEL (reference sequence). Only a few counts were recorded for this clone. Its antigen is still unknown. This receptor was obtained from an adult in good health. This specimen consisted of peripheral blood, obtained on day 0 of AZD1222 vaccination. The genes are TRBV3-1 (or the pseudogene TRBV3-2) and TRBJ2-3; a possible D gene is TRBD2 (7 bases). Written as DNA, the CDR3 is TGTGCCAGCAGCCAAGCGGGGGGCCTCGATACGCAGTATTTT. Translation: CASSQAGGLDTQYF.